This T cell receptor beta chain was identified during a study of blood T cell repertoires in COVID-19 (TCRdb year 2020). Study-level background: Collaborator samples came from the United States, Italy and Spain and covered acute and convalescent phases of COVID-19. HLA class I and class II types, where available, came from metadata supplied by the sample provider rather than from assay-based typing. Deeply sampled blood TCRbeta repertoires from subjects exposed to, actively infected with, or recovered from COVID-19 were included in the dataset. The repertoires were released in a freely available public database intended as a resource for research on the immune response to SARS-CoV-2. Sample metadata almost always included a de-identified subject ID, COVID-19 status, age in years and sex. The prospective study material was composed of cDNA or gDNA derived from T cells, B-cell-depleted T cells, or PBMCs. The samples were drawn from the first 160 participants of the ongoing ImmuneRACE study and from 950 to 1,500 subjects provided by 6 global collaborators.

Here is what the overall study found, with its caveats: The amount of clinical and demographic metadata varied by source and participant and was provided uncurated.

This clone was detected a few times. Its specific antigen is unknown. The record has no base qualities; no much larger clone is one base away. TCRbeta CDR3 regions were amplified from genomic DNA using the immunoSEQ Assay, a bias-controlled multiplex PCR. Processing in the source paper ran as follows. Within the assay, amplification of reference gene primers was used to estimate how many nucleated cells each sample contained. To quantify the absolute abundance of each unique TCRbeta CDR3 rearrangement, sequence reads were collapsed and filtered. For each sample, productive Simpson clonality was calculated as the square root of Simpson's diversity index over productive rearrangements. TCRdb took this table from immuneACCESS and kept in-frame rearrangements with V and J called. Such tables lack part of the clones; where checked against another copy, unresolved V genes explain under half of the gap, and the rest is unexplained. V, J and clone size derive from that table, while D and trimming were established from the DNA sequence. This sample is represented by a few hundred thousand clones; roughly 87% of them were singletons. More than 1% of the sample is in the top ten clones.

In the prospective study, participants were roughly 18 to 89 years old, resided in approximately 22 geographic areas of the United States, and were enrolled through a virtual design. In the prospective study, cohorts were assigned on the basis of participant-reported clinical history obtained from a screening survey and a study questionnaire. Recovered participants in ImmuneRACE Cohort 3 were defined as having two consecutive negative NP/OP PCR tests, clearance from a healthcare professional, or resolution of symptoms. In the prospective study, whole blood, serum and a nasopharyngeal or oropharyngeal swab were collected from each participant by mobile phlebotomists. Prospective study participants could optionally give additional blood draws and questionnaires over an approximately two-month period. Blood samples from the prospective study were shipped frozen or at room temperature prior to DNA extraction.

Sequenced: PBMCs or T cells enriched from blood (not recorded which). The clonotype was recovered from a woman aged 25 to 39 who had recovered from COVID-19.

The CDR3 in this case is CATLAPRGEADTQYF. The nucleotides are TGTGCCACCCTAGCCCCCCGGGGGGAGGCAGATACGCAGTATTTT. This chain joins TRBV6-5 to TRBJ2-3; 7 of the junction bases match TRBD2. Taken from the germline V gene, the CDR1 and CDR2 loops are MNHEY and SVGAGI. Clipping removes 10 bases from V and 4 bases from J, with 14 as the unmatched junction base count. The CDR3 has 15 amino acids, counting the end cysteine and phenylalanine. The kept DNA is CDR3 alone, 45 bases in frame from the first base.